This T cell receptor beta chain was profiled in a study of blood T cell repertoires in COVID-19. Study background: COVID-19 samples from acute and convalescent phases originated in the United States, Italy and Spain.

Using immunoSEQ multiplex PCR, the repertoire was profiled, and TCRdb retains in-frame clones only, with some absent. The top ten hold just over 7% of the sample, which has about 340,000 clones, about 86% seen once. The CDR3 spans 13 residues. Trimming took off 6 bases at V and 2 bases at J, with 10 bases between the two ends. Germline CDR1 and CDR2: LGHNT and FRNRAP. The TCR was taken from an older woman with COVID-19, enrolled during active disease. The chain combines TRBV12-5 with TRBJ1-1; the D is unclear. Sequenced material: peripheral blood. This CDR3 reads CASGSQPNTEAFF. The CDR3 bases are TGTGCTAGTGGATCACAGCCAAACACTGAAGCTTTCTTT.